One sample yielded the 25 T cell receptor beta chains listed below, sequenced in a study of blood T cell repertoires in COVID-19. The table came from immunoSEQ multiplex PCR; TCRdb's copy has only in-frame clones and leaves some out. The sample comprises just over 60,000 clones, roughly three quarters of which are singletons, and around 21% rests with the top ten. The specimen sequenced was peripheral blood. These receptor sequences come from a woman older than 75 with active or convalescent COVID-19.

This clone has only one observation. This chain links TRBV5-1 with TRBJ1-2; D call uncertain. The germline V and J ends were trimmed by 8 bases and 2 bases, with 13 bases remaining between them. The germline CDR1 and CDR2 sequences are SGHRS and YFSETQ. The CDR3 consists of 13 residues. In nucleotides, the CDR3 is TGCGCCAGTACGACGAACAGCAACTATGGCTACACCTTC. Its translation is CASTTNSNYGYTF.

The chain links TRBV29-1 to TRBJ1-1; a possible D gene is TRBD1 (5 bases). Trimming took 4 bases from V and 0 from J, leaving 6 bases between them. The CDR3 has 12 residues. CDR1 SQVTM and CDR2 ANQGSEA come from the germline V gene. CDR3 sequence reads: CSVAGLNTEAFF. CDR3 nucleotides: TGCAGCGTTGCAGGGTTGAACACTGAAGCTTTCTTT.

This sequence joins TRBV3-1 (or the pseudogene TRBV3-2) and TRBJ2-7; TRBD2 aligns across 7 bases. V was clipped by 4 bases and J by 2 bases; unmatched bases: 8. There are 15 residues in the CDR3. Germline CDR1 and CDR2: LGHDT and YNNKEL (reference sequence). The CDR3 protein is CASSPRGGPAYEQYF. CDR3 coding DNA: TGTGCCAGCAGCCCCCGCGGGGGACCCGCCTACGAGCAGTACTTC.

The rearrangement links TRBV2 to TRBJ1-4; TRBD1 matches at 8 bases. The V and J ends lost 6 bases and 6 bases, in that order; junction bases with no gene match: 9. The CDR3 length is 15 residues. CDR1 is SNHLY and CDR2 is FYNNEI in the germline V gene. CDR3 nucleotide sequence: TGTGCCAGCAGCGAAATGTCAGGGGGCCATGAAAAACTGTTTTTT. This encodes CASSEMSGGHEKLFF.

This chain joins TRBV29-1 and TRBJ2-2; D may be TRBD1 (5 bases). This CDR3 comprises 15 residues. Trimming stripped 4 bases from V and 6 bases from J, with 18 bases between. Germline CDR1 and CDR2: SQVTM and ANQGSEA. The CDR3, as DNA: TGCAGCGTTGGAGACCTAAGAAGGGGATCCGGGGAGCTGTTTTTT. Its translation: CSVGDLRRGSGELFF.

The chain links TRBV29-1 to TRBJ2-5; tentatively, D is TRBD1 (6 bases). Trimming left V 1 base short and J 10 bases short, with 16 bases between. Germline CDR1 is SQVTM and CDR2 is ANQGSEA. The CDR3 sequence is 13 residues long. For the CDR3, the DNA is TGCAGCGTTGAAGTGCAGGGGAGAAGAAGCCAGTACTTC. This sequence encodes CSVEVQGRRSQYF.

The gene calls are TRBV6-5 and TRBJ2-2; TRBD1 aligns across 8 bases. Trimming at V came to 4 bases and at J to 3 bases, leaving 4 bases not matched to a gene. In germline, CDR1 is MNHEY, CDR2 SVGAGI. CDR3 length equals 15 residues. The CDR3 coding sequence is TGTGCCAGCAGTTCGCAGGGGGCTGACACCGGGGAGCTGTTTTTT. Translation gives CASSSQGADTGELFF.

The rearrangement links TRBV29-1 to TRBJ2-1, with TRBD1 matching 7 bases. CDR3 length equals 16 residues. Germline CDR1 is SQVTM and CDR2 is ANQGSEA. Unmatched junction bases numbered 8, after V lost 1 base and J lost 2 bases. The CDR3 loop is CSVEVRTGLTYNEQFF. The CDR3 DNA reads TGCAGCGTTGAAGTCCGGACAGGCCTCACCTACAATGAGCAGTTCTTC.

J is TRBJ2-3 and V is TRBV9; 9 bases are shared with TRBD2. Germline V gene sequence: CDR1 SGDLS, CDR2 YYNGEE. This CDR3 region has 16 residues. J lost 0 bases, V lost 5 bases, and 7 bases had no gene match. The DNA for the CDR3 is TGTGCCAGCAGTTCCCCTAGCGGGGTTAGCACAGATACGCAGTATTTT. This translates into CASSSPSGVSTDTQYF.

The chain joins TRBV5-1 to TRBJ2-3; weak D call: TRBD1 (5 bases). The CDR3 is 15 amino acids. Germline assignment: CDR1 SGHRS and CDR2 YFSETQ. V was pared by 1 base and J by 1 base, with 10 bases between. CDR3 sequence (DNA): TGCGCCAGCAGCTTGTGGGGCAGTCGCACAGATACGCAGTATTTT. Translated, it gives CASSLWGSRTDTQYF.

The V call is TRBV4-2, the J call TRBJ1-2; 12 bases are shared with TRBD1. CDR3 size: 18 residues. V dropped 2 bases and J dropped 7; count of bases not matched to a gene: 14. Per the germline V gene, CDR1 is LGHNA and CDR2 is YNFKEQ. As DNA, the CDR3 is TGTGCCAGCAGCCAAAATTTCGACCCGGGACAGGGGGCAGGTGGCTACACCTTC. It codes for CASSQNFDPGQGAGGYTF.

This chain joins TRBV18 and TRBJ1-2; 8 bases fit TRBD1. The CDR3 runs to 15 residues. The V and J ends lost 3 bases and 4 bases, in that order; junction bases with no gene match: 7. The germline V gene encodes CDR1 KGHSH and CDR2 LQKENI. The CDR3, as DNA: TGTGCCAGCTCACCTCGGAGTGGACAGGGCTATGGCTACACCTTC. Translation: CASSPRSGQGYGYTF.

This rearrangement joins TRBV2 to TRBJ1-2; 9 bases agree with TRBD1. Germline V gives CDR1 SNHLY, CDR2 FYNNEI. CDR3 length: 15 amino acids. The ends lost 4 bases at V and 2 bases at J; junction bases unmatched: 5. Here the CDR3 reads CASSAGTGPNYGYTF. CDR3 sequence (DNA): TGTGCCAGCAGTGCAGGGACAGGGCCCAACTATGGCTACACCTTC.

The chain recombines TRBV2 with TRBJ1-2, with TRBD1 as a possible D gene (6 bases). V lost 10 bases, J lost 4 bases, and 16 bases lay in between. CDR1 is SNHLY and CDR2 is FYNNEI in the germline V gene. The CDR3 is 13 amino acids. CDR3: CAIRGGATYGYTF. CDR3 bases: TGTGCCATCAGGGGAGGGGCCACCTATGGCTACACCTTC.

The chain uses TRBV18 and TRBJ1-6; D not certain. Trimming cost V 6 bases and J 2 bases, with 17 bases left between them. CDR3 size: 17 residues. The V gene's germline CDR1 is KGHSH and CDR2 LQKENI. The CDR3 loop reads CASSPEFGDPYNSPLHF. CDR3 DNA sequence: TGTGCCAGCTCGCCTGAATTCGGTGATCCCTATAATTCACCCCTCCACTTT.

The chain uses TRBV7-9 and TRBJ1-1; D perhaps matches TRBD1 (5 bases). The germline V gene encodes CDR1 SEHNR and CDR2 FQNEAQ (reference sequence). Between the trimmed V and J ends, which lost 6 bases and 0 bases, there was a span of 14 bases. The CDR3 has 15 amino acids. CDR3 amino acids: CASSLWQGLNTEAFF. In DNA, the CDR3 is TGTGCCAGCAGTCTCTGGCAGGGTCTGAACACTGAAGCTTTCTTT.

The CDR3 here is CASSGWGEKLAKNIQYF. CDR3 DNA: TGTGCCAGCAGTGGGTGGGGGGAGAAGTTAGCCAAAAACATTCAGTACTTC. The chain employs TRBV6-1 and TRBJ2-4; TRBD2 might be the D (6 bases). Looked up from germline, CDR1 is MNHNS and CDR2 is SASEGT. Trimming shortened V by 4 bases and J by 0 bases, and 16 bases separated the two germline ends. The CDR3 runs 17 residues.

This clone has only a few counts. The chain employs TRBV4-1 and TRBJ1-5; 8 bases are a match to TRBD1. Germline trimming cut 1 base from V and 7 bases from J; bases unmatched to any gene: 9. The CDR3 spans 16 residues. In germline, CDR1 is MGHRA, CDR2 YSYEKL. The CDR3 nucleotides are TGCGCCAGCAGCCAAGTACCTTTCAGGGGGCCACAGCCCCAGCATTTT. This encodes CASSQVPFRGPQPQHF.

In DNA, the CDR3 is TGTGCCAGCAGCGTAGGGGAGTCTAATTCACCCCTCCACTTT. Its protein product is CASSVGESNSPLHF. The chain joins TRBV9 to TRBJ1-6; no firm D call. This CDR3 has 14 amino acids. CDR1 is SGDLS and CDR2 is YYNGEE in the germline V gene. Trimming took off 0 bases at V and 6 bases at J, with 7 bases between the two ends.

The V and J genes are TRBV6-5 and TRBJ1-5; 10 positions agree with TRBD1. The CDR3 runs to 14 residues. V lost 10 bases to trimming and J lost 4 bases; unmatched junction nucleotides: 7. Per germline, CDR1 MNHEY and CDR2 SVGAGI. CDR3 region: CATEGQGRNQPQHF. In DNA form, the CDR3 reads TGTGCCACCGAGGGACAGGGGAGGAATCAGCCCCAGCATTTT.

This sequence joins TRBV7-2 and TRBJ1-2; tentative D call: TRBD1 (6 bases). The V and J ends lost 1 base and 5 bases respectively, with 8 bases between them. This CDR3 comprises 13 residues. CDR1 is SGHTA, CDR2 FQGNSA, per germline. The DNA of the CDR3 is TGTGCCAGCAGCTTAGGCCAGGGGTATGGCTACACCTTC. It translates to CASSLGQGYGYTF.

The V and J genes are TRBV30 and TRBJ1-6, with unresolved D. Trimming took off 2 bases at V and 7 bases at J, with 9 bases between the two ends. CDR3 length equals 13 residues. Germline CDR1 reads GTSNPN; CDR2 reads SVGIG (reference sequence). The CDR3 nucleotides read TGTGCCTGGAGTCGGGCGGGGAATTCACCCCTCCACTTT. Amino acids: CAWSRAGNSPLHF.

CDR3 amino acids: CASSLDRRTSPLHF. CDR3 sequence (DNA): TGTGCCAGCAGCTTAGACAGGAGAACTTCACCCCTCCACTTT. This chain links TRBV7-9 with TRBJ1-6, with D possibly being TRBD1 (5 bases). Between the trimmed V and J ends, which lost 1 base and 9 bases, there was a span of 10 bases. The CDR3 loop spans 14 amino acids. Looked up from germline, CDR1 is SEHNR and CDR2 is FQNEAQ (reference sequence).

The rearrangement joins TRBV5-1 to TRBJ2-5; 12 bases are shared with TRBD1. CDR3 length equals 17 residues. Germline trimming cut 2 bases from V and 1 base from J; bases unmatched to any gene: 6. Looked up from germline, CDR1 is SGHRS and CDR2 is YFSETQ. The CDR3, as DNA: TGCGCCAGCAGCTTAAGCGGGACAGGGGGCTTCCAAGAGACCCAGTACTTC. The encoded protein is CASSLSGTGGFQETQYF.

The chain links TRBV4-1 to TRBJ2-5, with TRBD1 as a possible D gene (5 bases). V lost 4 bases to trimming and J lost 0 bases, with 9 bases between them. The CDR3 contains 14 residues. Germline CDR1 reads MGHRA; CDR2 reads YSYEKL. CDR3 coding DNA: TGCGCCAGCAGCCTGACAGTGTACCAAGAGACCCAGTACTTC. This codes for CASSLTVYQETQYF.